A selection of T cell receptor beta chains follows, all from one sample in a study of T cells in Graves' hyperthyroidism and ophthalmopathy. TCRdb called the multiplex PCR reads again in MiXCR, with one record for every CDR3 protein. The table includes 210,000 or so distinct CDR3 sequences, approximately 17% detected once. The sample consisted of blood. The source is a man between 45 and 60 years old with Graves' hyperthyroidism. CDR3s include the opening cysteine and the closing phenylalanine or tryptophan. Each record gives: clone size, V gene, J gene, D gene, CDR3 protein, CDR3 DNA. The D gene is left open where the match is weak. The size of a clone is reported for some rows only, either as once, few or many, or as a class for expanded clones.

size: many; V: TRBV30; J: TRBJ1-5; D: TRBD1; CDR3: CAWSETGGHQPQHF; DNA: TGTGCCTGGAGCGAGACAGGGGGTCATCAGCCCCAGCATTTT
size: few; V: TRBV19; J: TRBJ2-3; D: .; CDR3: CASSIWSNRQSDTQYF; DNA: TGTGCCAGTAGTATCTGGTCAAACCGACAGTCAGATACGCAGTATTTT
size: .; V: TRBV9; J: TRBJ1-6; D: .; CDR3: CASSAGQSSYNSPLHF; DNA: TGTGCCAGCAGCGCCGGACAGAGCTCCTATAATTCACCCCTCCACTTT
size: many; V: TRBV28; J: TRBJ2-1; D: TRBD2; CDR3: CASSPRGVVNEQFF; DNA: TGTGCCAGCAGTCCCCGGGGGGTGGTTAATGAGCAGTTCTTC
size: few; V: TRBV18; J: TRBJ1-2; D: .; CDR3: CASSPELANYGYTF; DNA: TGTGCCAGCTCACCAGAACTAGCTAACTATGGCTACACCTTC
size: .; V: TRBV7-9; J: TRBJ2-1; D: TRBD2; CDR3: CASSGSSGRNNEQFF; DNA: TGTGCCAGCAGCGGCTCTAGCGGGAGAAACAATGAGCAGTTCTTC
size: few; V: TRBV19; J: TRBJ2-3; D: .; CDR3: CASSPARDPRADTQYF; DNA: TGTGCCAGTAGTCCAGCACGTGACCCAAGGGCAGATACGCAGTATTTT
size: many; V: TRBV11-3; J: TRBJ2-2; D: .; CDR3: CASSLPAGELFF; DNA: TGTGCCAGCAGCCTCCCCGCCGGGGAGCTGTTTTTT
size: few; V: TRBV2; J: TRBJ1-5; D: .; CDR3: CASSGQDQQPQHF; DNA: TGTGCCAGCAGTGGACAGGATCAACAGCCCCAGCATTTT
size: many; V: TRBV29-1; J: TRBJ2-7; D: .; CDR3: CSVESDTTYEQYF; DNA: TGCAGCGTTGAATCGGACACGACCTACGAGCAGTACTTC
size: few; V: TRBV7-9; J: TRBJ2-2; D: TRBD2; CDR3: CASSLAPSGSRELFF; DNA: TGTGCCAGCAGCTTAGCCCCTAGCGGGAGCCGGGAGCTGTTTTTT
size: many; V: TRBV5-8; J: TRBJ1-2; D: .; CDR3: CASSGRDAGATYGYTF; DNA: TGTGCCAGCAGCGGACGCGATGCGGGGGCTACCTATGGCTACACCTTC
size: many; V: TRBV24-1; J: TRBJ2-1; D: TRBD2; CDR3: CATSDPGRGDNEQFF; DNA: TGTGCCACCAGTGATCCGGGACGGGGGGACAATGAGCAGTTCTTC
size: many; V: TRBV28; J: TRBJ1-2; D: .; CDR3: CASSFGGHGYGYTF; DNA: TGTGCCAGCAGTTTTGGGGGGCACGGGTATGGCTACACCTTC